One sample yielded the 11 T cell receptor beta chains listed below, sequenced in a study of blood T cell repertoires in COVID-19. Generated by immunoSEQ multiplex PCR, the TCRdb table keeps only in-frame clones and is missing some. Here the sample spans hundreds of thousands of clones, around 90% being singletons. Input material: peripheral blood. The receptors shown here come from a man aged 80 or over with acute or convalescent COVID-19.

The gene calls are TRBV7-2 and TRBJ1-4; D is uncertain. Trimming stripped 5 bases from V and 8 bases from J, with 12 bases between. There are 13 residues in the CDR3. Germline CDR1 and CDR2: SGHTA and FQGNSA. The CDR3 loop reads CASSTSFHEKLFF. In DNA, the CDR3 is TGTGCCAGCAGCACTTCCTTTCACGAAAAACTGTTTTTT.

The rearrangement joins TRBV2 to TRBJ1-2; possibly TRBD1 for D (5 bases). This CDR3 spans 14 amino acids. Germline V lookup: CDR1 SNHLY, CDR2 FYNNEI. Trimming removed 4 bases at V and 4 bases at J, with 13 bases between. CDR3 sequence reads: CASSGMGHSYGYTF. DNA for the CDR3: TGTGCCAGCAGTGGAATGGGGCATAGCTATGGCTACACCTTC.

V and J are TRBV5-5 and TRBJ1-2; D remains unclear. V was clipped by 6 bases and J by 1 base, with 7 bases between them. This CDR3 is 12 amino acids long. Per the germline V gene, CDR1 is SGHKS and CDR2 is YYEKEE (reference sequence). The CDR3 sequence is CASTGNNYGYTF. The CDR3 DNA is TGTGCCAGCACGGGGAATAACTATGGCTACACCTTC.

The rearrangement links TRBV19 to TRBJ1-4; a weak D match, TRBD1 (5 bases). The CDR3 length is 16 residues. Germline values: CDR1 LNHDA, CDR2 SQIVND (reference sequence). The ends were cut back, 9 bases at V and 0 bases at J, with 17 bases in the middle. The CDR3 spells CASRPGVVATNEKLFF. The CDR3 DNA sequence: TGTGCCAGCCGCCCGGGGGTCGTTGCAACTAATGAAAAACTGTTTTTT.

This clone was observed a few times. The chain combines TRBV13 with TRBJ1-3, with D possibly TRBD1 on 6 matching bases. Germline V gene data show CDR1 as PRHDT and CDR2 as FYEKMQ (reference sequence). CDR3 length: 15 residues. Trimming removed 1 base from V and 3 bases from J, with 10 bases in between. This chain's CDR3 is CASSLAGGRGNTIYF. For the CDR3, the DNA is TGTGCCAGCAGCTTAGCGGGGGGGCGTGGAAACACCATATATTTT.

The chain carries TRBV21-1 and TRBJ1-1; TRBD1, the table's D call, lacks a check against the DNA. TRBV21-1 is flagged as a pseudogene. The CDR3 covers 14 residues. For the CDR3, the DNA is TGTGCCAGCAGCCGGAGGGGGCGAAACACTGAAGCTTTCTTT. Translating gives CASSRRGRNTEAFF.

This clone turned up a few times. V usage is TRBV5-1 and J usage is TRBJ2-1, with TRBD1 matching 7 bases. Germline lookup yields CDR1 SGHRS and CDR2 YFSETQ. The CDR3 runs 15 residues. The V gene end was trimmed by 0 bases and the J gene end by 7 bases; junction bases not matched to a gene: 7. CDR3 DNA sequence: TGCGCCAGCAGCTTGGTTTCGACAGGGTTGAATGAGCAGTTCTTC. Protein: CASSLVSTGLNEQFF.

The V call is TRBV12-5, the J call TRBJ2-5; perhaps TRBD2 as D (6 bases). Per the germline V gene, CDR1 is LGHNT and CDR2 is FRNRAP. V was trimmed by 7 bases and J by 2 bases, leaving 8 bases between them. The CDR3 has 12 residues. The DNA of the CDR3 is TGTGCTAGTGCCGGGGGTCAAGAGACCCAGTACTTC. Its protein product is CASAGGQETQYF. Together with reference TRBV12-5 and TRBJ2-5, the CDR3 gives the full variable domain: DARVTQTPRHKVTEMGQEVTMRCQPILGHNTVFWYRQTMMQGLELLAYFRNRAPLDDSGMPKDRFSAEMPDATLATLKIQPSEPRDSAVYFCASAGGQETQYFGPGTRLLVL.

The CDR3 sequence: CASSEAPTGSGTDTQYF. In nucleotides, the CDR3 is TGTGCCAGCAGTGAAGCTCCGACAGGGTCGGGCACAGATACGCAGTATTTT. V gene TRBV2 combines with J gene TRBJ2-3, with 7 bases identical to TRBD1. Germline values: CDR1 SNHLY, CDR2 FYNNEI. The CDR3 is 17 amino acids. The V and J ends lost 0 bases and 1 base, in that order; junction bases with no gene match: 7.

The J gene is TRBJ2-1, the V gene TRBV3-1 (or the pseudogene TRBV3-2); TRBD2 matches at 7 bases. This CDR3 contains 15 residues. Germline V gene lookup returns CDR1 LGHDT and CDR2 YNNKEL (reference sequence). J lost 7 bases, V lost 4 bases, and 10 bases had no gene match. The CDR3 sequence is CASSPDLRETNEQFF. As DNA, the CDR3 is TGTGCCAGCAGCCCTGACTTGCGGGAGACTAATGAGCAGTTCTTC.

This clone was observed a handful of times. This rearrangement joins TRBV2 to TRBJ2-5, with TRBD1 matching 9 bases. The germline V gene has CDR1 SNHLY and CDR2 FYNNEI. The CDR3 runs to 14 residues. With 5 bases clipped from V and 3 bases from J, the junction kept 4 bases outside the gene matches. CDR3 sequence (DNA): TGTGCCAGCAGTCTGGGACAGGGAGAAGAGACCCAGTACTTC. It is translated as CASSLGQGEETQYF.